This T cell receptor beta chain was found in a study of blood T cell repertoires in COVID-19. Turning to the study itself: Donors in the United States, Italy and Spain gave samples during acute or convalescent COVID-19. T cells, B-cell-depleted T cells, or PBMCs supplied cDNA or gDNA.

Original data processing: Estimation of nucleated cell counts relied on the amplification of reference gene primers. Only in-frame clones appear in the TCRdb table, and some are missing; sequencing was by immunoSEQ multiplex PCR. V and J calls and clone size are those listed in that table; D and trimming were worked out from the DNA. The sample records about 130,000 clones, 65% to 90% being singletons. Germline V lookup: CDR1 SGHKS, CDR2 YYEKEE (reference sequence). The CDR3 is made up of 15 amino acids. V dropped 4 bases and J dropped 2 bases, with 15 bases sitting between them. The chain recombines TRBV5-5 with TRBJ1-1, with D possibly TRBD1 on 6 matching bases. Sequencing used peripheral blood. The sequence was obtained from a man older than 75 with active or convalescent COVID-19. This CDR3 is CASSPPGGGNTEAFF. In nucleotides, the CDR3 is TGTGCCAGCAGCCCGCCAGGTGGGGGCAACACTGAAGCTTTCTTT. Based on the CDR3 plus reference TRBV5-5 and TRBJ1-1, the full variable domain is DAGVTQSPTHLIKTRGQQVTLRCSPISGHKSVSWYQQVLGQGPQFIFQYYEKEERGRGNFPDRFSARQFPNYSSELNVNALLLGDSALYLCASSPPGGGNTEAFFGQGTRLTVV.